The T cell receptor (beta chain) described here comes from a study of T cell responses to AZD1222 COVID-19 vaccine. Study information: Second-dose recipients at about 4 or about 12 weeks were treated as one pooled group.

Assay used: immunoSEQ multiplex PCR; TCRdb lists only in-frame clones, some missing. Altogether around 96,000 clones are present, roughly 88% being singletons, with the ten largest covering less than 3%. Study-wide results and caveats: Donors skewed white British and female; clonal diversity was possibly underestimated.

About this clone: The antigen remains undetermined. Different DNA sequences within this sample yield the same CDR3.

V gave up 0 bases and J gave up 0 bases, with 3 bases separating them. This CDR3 comprises 14 residues. Germline V gives CDR1 SGHRS, CDR2 YFSETQ. The sample was peripheral blood, taken on day 0 of AZD1222 vaccination. The V and J genes are TRBV5-1 and TRBJ1-4; D is ambiguous. The source of this sequence is an adult in good health. The CDR3 spells CASSLEATNEKLFF. DNA of the CDR3: TGCGCCAGCAGCTTGGAGGCAACTAATGAAAAACTGTTTTTT. Full variable domain (remainder filled in from reference TRBV5-1 and TRBJ1-4): KAGVTQTPRYLIKTRGQQVTLSCSPISGHRSVSWYQQTPGQGLQFLFEYFSETQRNKGNFPGRFSGRQFSNSRSEMNVSTLELGDSALYLCASSLEATNEKLFFGSGTQLSVL.